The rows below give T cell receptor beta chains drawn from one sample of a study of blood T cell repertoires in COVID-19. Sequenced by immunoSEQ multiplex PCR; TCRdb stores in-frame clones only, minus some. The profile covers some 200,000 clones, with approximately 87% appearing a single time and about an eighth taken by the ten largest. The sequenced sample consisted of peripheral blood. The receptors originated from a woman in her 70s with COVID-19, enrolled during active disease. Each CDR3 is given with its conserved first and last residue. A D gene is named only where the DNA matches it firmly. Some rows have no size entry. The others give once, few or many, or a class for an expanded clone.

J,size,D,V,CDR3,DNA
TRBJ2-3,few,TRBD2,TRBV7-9,CASSEGLAGAYDTQYF,TGTGCCAGCAGCGAGGGACTAGCGGGAGCTTACGATACGCAGTATTTT
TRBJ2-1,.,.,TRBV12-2,CASRFATRNEQFF,TGTGCAAGTCGCTTTGCCACTAGGAATGAGCAGTTCTTC
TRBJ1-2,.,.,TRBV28,CASSLQGLYGYTF,TGTGCCAGCAGTTTGCAGGGTTTATATGGCTACACCTTC
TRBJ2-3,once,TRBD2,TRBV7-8,CASRPSGRGPDTQYF,TGTGCCAGCCGACCTAGCGGGAGGGGCCCCGATACGCAGTATTTT
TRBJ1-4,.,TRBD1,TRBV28,CASSWGTGEGRREKLFF,TGTGCCAGCAGTTGGGGGACAGGGGAAGGGAGACGGGAAAAACTGTTTTTT
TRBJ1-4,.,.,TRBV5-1,CASSLGAGETNEKLFF,TGCGCCAGCAGCTTGGGCGCGGGGGAAACTAATGAAAAACTGTTTTTT
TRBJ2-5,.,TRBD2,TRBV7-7,CASSSGRGHDQETQYF,TGTGCTAGCAGCTCCGGGAGGGGACACGACCAAGAGACCCAGTACTTC
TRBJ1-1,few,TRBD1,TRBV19,CASSVTGGTEAFF,TGTGCCAGTAGTGTAACAGGGGGAACTGAAGCTTTCTTT
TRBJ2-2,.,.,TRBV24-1,CATSVVRGGSGELFF,TGTGCCACCAGTGTTGTCCGAGGAGGGTCCGGGGAGCTGTTTTTT
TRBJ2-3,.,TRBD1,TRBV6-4,CASSGTGGDTDTQYF,TGTGCCAGCAGTGGCACAGGGGGAGACACAGATACGCAGTATTTT
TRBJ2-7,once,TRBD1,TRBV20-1,CSASRGPGRNEQYF,TGCAGTGCTAGTAGGGGGCCGGGGCGGAACGAGCAGTACTTC
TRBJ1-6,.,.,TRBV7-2,CASTLVGKPYNSPLHF,TGTGCCAGCACCCTCGTTGGCAAACCCTATAATTCACCCCTCCACTTT
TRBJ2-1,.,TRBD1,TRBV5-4,CASSPGTAYNEQFF,TGTGCCAGCAGCCCCGGGACAGCCTACAATGAGCAGTTCTTC
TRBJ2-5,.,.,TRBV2,CASSGVRGTQYF,TGTGCCAGCAGCGGAGTTAGGGGGACCCAGTACTTC
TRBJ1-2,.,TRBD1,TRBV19,CASKAGGEGYTF,TGTGCCAGTAAGGCAGGGGGCGAGGGCTACACCTTC
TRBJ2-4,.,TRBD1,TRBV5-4,CASSLQGTANIQYF,TGTGCCAGCAGCCTACAGGGGACAGCAAACATTCAGTACTTC
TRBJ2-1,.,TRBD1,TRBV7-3,CASSRQGVASYNEQFF,TGTGCCAGCAGCCGGCAGGGGGTAGCCTCCTACAATGAGCAGTTCTTC
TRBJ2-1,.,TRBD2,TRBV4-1,CASSRTGTSGSSYNEQFF,TGCGCCAGCAGCAGGACCGGGACTAGCGGGAGCTCCTACAATGAGCAGTTCTTC
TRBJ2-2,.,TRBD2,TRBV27,CASSLPTSGTGELFF,TGTGCCAGCAGTTTGCCCACTAGCGGGACCGGGGAGCTGTTTTTT
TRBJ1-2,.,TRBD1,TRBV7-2,CASSLVTGVGYGYTF,TGTGCCAGCAGCTTAGTGACAGGGGTGGGCTATGGCTACACCTTC
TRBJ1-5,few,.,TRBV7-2,CASSLEGALSNQPQHF,TGTGCCAGCAGCTTAGAAGGGGCCCTTAGCAATCAGCCCCAGCATTTT
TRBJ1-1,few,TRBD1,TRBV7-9,CASSQGQMNTEAFF,TGTGCCAGCAGCCAGGGACAGATGAACACTGAAGCTTTCTTT
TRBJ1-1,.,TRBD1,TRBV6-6,CASSPETGGMNTEAFF,TGTGCCAGCAGTCCTGAGACAGGGGGTATGAACACTGAAGCTTTCTTT
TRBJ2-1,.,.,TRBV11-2,CASSPTRLRRDEFF,TGTGCCAGCAGCCCTACTAGGCTTAGAAGGGATGAGTTCTTC
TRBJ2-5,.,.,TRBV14,CASSRGLLQETQYF,TGTGCCAGCAGCCGGGGACTGCTACAAGAGACCCAGTACTTC
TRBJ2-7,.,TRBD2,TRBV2,CASSVGRPNEQYF,TGTGCCAGCAGTGTCGGGAGGCCCAACGAGCAGTACTTC
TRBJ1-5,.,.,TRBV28,CASSLGGFQPQHF,TGTGCCAGCAGTTTAGGGGGCTTTCAGCCCCAGCATTTT
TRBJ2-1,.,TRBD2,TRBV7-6,CASSLGGLDDNEQFF,TGTGCCAGCAGCTTAGGGGGACTAGACGACAATGAGCAGTTCTTC
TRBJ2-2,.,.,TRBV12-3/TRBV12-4,CASSLLTGELFF,TGTGCCAGCAGTTTACTCACCGGGGAGCTGTTTTTT
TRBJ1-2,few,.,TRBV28,CASSAPGLGYTF,TGTGCCAGCAGTGCCCCAGGGCTTGGCTACACCTTC
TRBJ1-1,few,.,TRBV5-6,CASSFIRTGYTEAFF,TGTGCCAGCAGCTTTATTAGAACAGGGTACACTGAAGCTTTCTTT
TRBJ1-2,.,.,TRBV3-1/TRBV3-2,CASSQRGMDYGYTF,TGTGCCAGCAGCCAGCGGGGGATGGACTATGGCTACACCTTC
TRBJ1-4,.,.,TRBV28,CASSSPSSGANEKLFF,TGTGCCAGCAGTTCCCCTTCGTCCGGGGCTAATGAAAAACTGTTTTTT
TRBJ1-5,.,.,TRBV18,CASWTEEGGRQPQHF,TGTGCCAGCTGGACCGAAGAGGGGGGGAGGCAGCCCCAGCATTTT
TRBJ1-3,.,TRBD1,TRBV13,CASLRDRAGNTIYF,TGTGCCAGCCTCCGGGACAGGGCTGGAAACACCATATATTTT
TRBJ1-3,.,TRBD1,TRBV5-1,CASSLATGQISGNTIYF,TGCGCCAGCAGCTTGGCCACGGGACAGATCTCTGGAAACACCATATATTTT
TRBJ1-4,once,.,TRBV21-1,CASSKDGPTNEKLFF,TGTGCCAGCAGCAAAGATGGCCCCACTAATGAAAAACTGTTTTTT
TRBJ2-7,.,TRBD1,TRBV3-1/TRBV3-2,CASSQPGQGPYEQYF,TGTGCCAGCAGCCAACCGGGACAGGGGCCCTACGAGCAGTACTTC